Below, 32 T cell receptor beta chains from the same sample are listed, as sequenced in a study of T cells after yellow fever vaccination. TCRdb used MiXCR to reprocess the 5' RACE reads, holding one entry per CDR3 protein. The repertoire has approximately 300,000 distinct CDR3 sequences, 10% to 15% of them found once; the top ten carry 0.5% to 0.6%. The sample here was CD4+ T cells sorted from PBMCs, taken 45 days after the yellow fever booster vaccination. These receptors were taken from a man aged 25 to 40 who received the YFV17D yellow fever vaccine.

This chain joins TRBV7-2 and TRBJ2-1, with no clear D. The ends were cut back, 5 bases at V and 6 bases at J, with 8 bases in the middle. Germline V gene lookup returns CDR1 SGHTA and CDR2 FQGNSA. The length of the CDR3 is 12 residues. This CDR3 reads CASSLQSNEQFF. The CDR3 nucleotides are TGTGCCAGCAGCCTACAAAGCAATGAGCAGTTCTTC.

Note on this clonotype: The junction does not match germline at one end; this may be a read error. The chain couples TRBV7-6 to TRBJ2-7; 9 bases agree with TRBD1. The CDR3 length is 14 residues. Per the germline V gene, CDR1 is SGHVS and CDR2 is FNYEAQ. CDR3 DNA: TGTGCCAGCAGCTTACAACAGGGGGCGAGGGAGCAGTATTTC. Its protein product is CASSLQQGAREQYF.

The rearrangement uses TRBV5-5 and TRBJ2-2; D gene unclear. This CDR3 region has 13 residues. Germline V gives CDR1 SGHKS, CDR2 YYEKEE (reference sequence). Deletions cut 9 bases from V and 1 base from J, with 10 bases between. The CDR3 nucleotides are TGTGCCAACGGCGGATTGAACACCGGGGAGCTGTTTTTT. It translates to CANGGLNTGELFF.

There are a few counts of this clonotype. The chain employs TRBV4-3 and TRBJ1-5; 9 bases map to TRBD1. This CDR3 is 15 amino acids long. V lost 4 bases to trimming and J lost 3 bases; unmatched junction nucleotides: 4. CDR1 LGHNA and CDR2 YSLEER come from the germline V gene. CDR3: CASSLGTGYNQPQHF. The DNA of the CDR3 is TGCGCCAGCAGCCTTGGGACAGGGTACAATCAGCCCCAGCATTTT.

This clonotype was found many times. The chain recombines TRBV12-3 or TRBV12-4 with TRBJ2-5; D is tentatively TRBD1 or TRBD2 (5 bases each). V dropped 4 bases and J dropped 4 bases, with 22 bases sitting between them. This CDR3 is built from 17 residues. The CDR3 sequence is CASSSGRGARDGETQYF. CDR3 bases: TGTGCCAGCAGTTCAGGACGAGGGGCACGGGATGGAGAGACCCAGTACTTC.

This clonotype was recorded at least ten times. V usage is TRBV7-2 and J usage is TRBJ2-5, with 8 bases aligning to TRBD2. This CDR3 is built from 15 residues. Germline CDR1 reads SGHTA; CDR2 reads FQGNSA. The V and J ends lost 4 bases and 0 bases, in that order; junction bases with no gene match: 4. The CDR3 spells CASSSIAGHQETQYF. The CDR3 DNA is TGTGCCAGCAGCTCGATAGCGGGGCACCAAGAGACCCAGTACTTC.

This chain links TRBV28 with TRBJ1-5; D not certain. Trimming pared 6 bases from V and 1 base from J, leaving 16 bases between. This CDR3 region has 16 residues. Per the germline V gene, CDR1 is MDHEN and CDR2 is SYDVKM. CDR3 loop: CASSPGSPRSNQPQHF. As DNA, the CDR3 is TGTGCCAGCAGCCCTGGAAGCCCGAGAAGCAATCAGCCCCAGCATTTT. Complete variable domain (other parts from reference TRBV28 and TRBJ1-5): DVKVTQSSRYLVKRTGEKVFLECVQDMDHENMFWYRQDPGLGLRLIYFSYDVKMKEKGDIPEGYSVSREKKERFSLILESASTNQTSMYLCASSPGSPRSNQPQHFGDGTRLSIL.

CDR3 region: CASSVGGLEYEQYF. The CDR3 DNA follows: TGTGCCAGCAGCGTAGGAGGACTAGAATACGAGCAGTACTTC. V and J are TRBV9 and TRBJ2-7; 7 positions agree with TRBD2. The CDR3 has 14 amino acids. The junction had 4 bases not matched to a gene; V was cut back by 0 bases and J by 4 bases. Germline V gene data show CDR1 as SGDLS and CDR2 as YYNGEE.

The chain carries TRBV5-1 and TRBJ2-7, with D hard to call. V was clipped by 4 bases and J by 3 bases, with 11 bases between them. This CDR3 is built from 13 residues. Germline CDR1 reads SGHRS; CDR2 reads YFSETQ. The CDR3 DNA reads TGCGCCAGCAGCCGGACGGGCCTCTACGAGCAGTACTTC. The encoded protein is CASSRTGLYEQYF.

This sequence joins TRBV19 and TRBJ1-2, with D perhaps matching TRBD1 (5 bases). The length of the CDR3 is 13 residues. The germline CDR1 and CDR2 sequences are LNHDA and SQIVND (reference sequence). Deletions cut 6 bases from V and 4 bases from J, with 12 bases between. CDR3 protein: CASRQAPGYGYTF. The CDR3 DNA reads TGTGCCAGTAGACAGGCCCCTGGCTATGGCTACACCTTC. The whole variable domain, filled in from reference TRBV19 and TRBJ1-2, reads DGGITQSPKYLFRKEGQNVTLSCEQNLNHDAMYWYRQDPGQGLRLIYYSQIVNDFQKGDIAEGYSVSREKKESFPLTVTSAQKNPTAFYLCASRQAPGYGYTFGSGTRLTVV.

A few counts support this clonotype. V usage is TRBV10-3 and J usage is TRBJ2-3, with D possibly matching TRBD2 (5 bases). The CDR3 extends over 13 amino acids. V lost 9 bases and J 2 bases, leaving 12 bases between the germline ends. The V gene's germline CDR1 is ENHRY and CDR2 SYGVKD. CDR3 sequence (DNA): TGTGCCATTAGAGGAGCGGTCACAGATACGCAGTATTTT. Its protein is CAIRGAVTDTQYF.

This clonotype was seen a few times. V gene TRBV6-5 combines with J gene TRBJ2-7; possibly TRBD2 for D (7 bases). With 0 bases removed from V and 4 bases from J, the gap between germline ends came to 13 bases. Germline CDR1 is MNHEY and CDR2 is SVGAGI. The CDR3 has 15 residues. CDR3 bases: TGTGCCAGCAGTTACTCTCAGGGGAGGGGTTACGAGCAGTACTTC. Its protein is CASSYSQGRGYEQYF.

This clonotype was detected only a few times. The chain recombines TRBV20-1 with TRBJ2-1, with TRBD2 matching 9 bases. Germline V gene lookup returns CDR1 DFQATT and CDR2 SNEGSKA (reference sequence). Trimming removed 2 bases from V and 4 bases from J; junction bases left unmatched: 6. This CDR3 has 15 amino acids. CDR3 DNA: TGCAGTGCTAGAAAAAGCGGGAGGAGGTACAATGAGCAGTTCTTC. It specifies CSARKSGRRYNEQFF.

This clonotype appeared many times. CDR3 loop: CSVRDREKTYEQYF. In DNA, the CDR3 is TGCAGCGTAAGAGACAGAGAAAAGACCTACGAGCAGTACTTC. The gene calls are TRBV29-1 and TRBJ2-7; perhaps TRBD1 as D (5 bases). Germline CDR1 and CDR2: SQVTM and ANQGSEA. CDR3 length: 14 residues. V was pared by 6 bases and J by 2 bases, with 17 bases between.

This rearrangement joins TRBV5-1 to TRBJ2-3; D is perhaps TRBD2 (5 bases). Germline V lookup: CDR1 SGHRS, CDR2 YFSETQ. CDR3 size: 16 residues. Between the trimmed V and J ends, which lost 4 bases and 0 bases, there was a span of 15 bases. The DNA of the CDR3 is TGCGCCAGCAGCCTGGACGGGATCCTTAGCACAGATACGCAGTATTTT. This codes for CASSLDGILSTDTQYF. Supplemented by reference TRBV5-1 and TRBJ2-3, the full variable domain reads KAGVTQTPRYLIKTRGQQVTLSCSPISGHRSVSWYQQTPGQGLQFLFEYFSETQRNKGNFPGRFSGRQFSNSRSEMNVSTLELGDSALYLCASSLDGILSTDTQYFGPGTRLTVL.

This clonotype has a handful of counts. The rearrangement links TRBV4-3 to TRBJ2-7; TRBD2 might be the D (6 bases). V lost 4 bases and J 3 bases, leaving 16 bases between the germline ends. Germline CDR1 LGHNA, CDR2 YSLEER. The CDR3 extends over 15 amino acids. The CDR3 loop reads CASSLYRDSYYEQYF. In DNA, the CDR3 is TGCGCCAGCAGCCTATACCGGGACTCCTACTACGAGCAGTACTTC.

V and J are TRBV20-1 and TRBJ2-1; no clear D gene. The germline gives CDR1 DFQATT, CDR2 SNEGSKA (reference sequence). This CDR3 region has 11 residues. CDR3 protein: CIAAQANEQFF. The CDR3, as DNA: TGCATCGCGGCGCAGGCTAATGAGCAGTTCTTC.

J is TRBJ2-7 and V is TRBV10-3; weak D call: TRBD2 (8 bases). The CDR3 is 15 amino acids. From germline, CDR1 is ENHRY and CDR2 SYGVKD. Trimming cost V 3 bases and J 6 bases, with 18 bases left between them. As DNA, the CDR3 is TGTGCCATCAGTGAAACGGGAGGGGGCATCGGCGAGCAGTACTTC. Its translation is CAISETGGGIGEQYF.

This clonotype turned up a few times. The CDR3 protein is CASSLDLSDTQYF. The CDR3 nucleotides are TGTGCCAGCAGCTTAGATCTGTCGGATACGCAGTATTTT. The chain combines TRBV11-3 with TRBJ2-3, with D uncertain. Germline V gene data show CDR1 as SGHNT and CDR2 as YENEEA. V lost 0 bases and J 6 bases, leaving 7 bases between the germline ends. This CDR3 has 13 amino acids.

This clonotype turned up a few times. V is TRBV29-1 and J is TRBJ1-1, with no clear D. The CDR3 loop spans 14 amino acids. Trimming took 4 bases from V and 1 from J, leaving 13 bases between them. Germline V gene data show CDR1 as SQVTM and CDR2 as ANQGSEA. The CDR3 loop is CSVGLSTANTEAFF. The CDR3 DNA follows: TGCAGCGTTGGACTAAGTACGGCGAACACTGAAGCTTTCTTT.

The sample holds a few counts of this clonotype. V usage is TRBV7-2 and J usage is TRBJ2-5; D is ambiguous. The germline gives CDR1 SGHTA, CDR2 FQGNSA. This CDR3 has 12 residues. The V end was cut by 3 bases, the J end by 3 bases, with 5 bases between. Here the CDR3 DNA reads TGTGCCAGCAGCTTGATGGAAGAGACCCAGTACTTC. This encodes CASSLMEETQYF.

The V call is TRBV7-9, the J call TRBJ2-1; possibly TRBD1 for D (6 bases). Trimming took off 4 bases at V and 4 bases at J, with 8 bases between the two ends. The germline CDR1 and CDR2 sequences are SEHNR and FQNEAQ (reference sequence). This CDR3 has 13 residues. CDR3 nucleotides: TGTGCCAGCAGCTCTGGACAGTACAATGAGCAGTTCTTC. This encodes CASSSGQYNEQFF.

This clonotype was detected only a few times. CDR3 region: CASSLAGISGNTIYF. CDR3 DNA sequence: TGCGCCAGCAGCTTGGCCGGCATCTCTGGAAACACCATATATTTT. The chain has TRBV5-1 and TRBJ1-3; D is undetermined. Germline CDR1 and CDR2: SGHRS and YFSETQ. This CDR3 comprises 15 residues. The germline V and J ends were trimmed by 0 bases and 0 bases, with 7 bases remaining between them. Drawing the rest from reference TRBV5-1 and TRBJ1-3, the complete variable domain is KAGVTQTPRYLIKTRGQQVTLSCSPISGHRSVSWYQQTPGQGLQFLFEYFSETQRNKGNFPGRFSGRQFSNSRSEMNVSTLELGDSALYLCASSLAGISGNTIYFGEGSWLTVV.

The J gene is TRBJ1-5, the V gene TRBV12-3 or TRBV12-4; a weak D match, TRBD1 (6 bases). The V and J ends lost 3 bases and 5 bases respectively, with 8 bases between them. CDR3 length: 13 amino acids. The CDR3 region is CASSLEGDQPQHF. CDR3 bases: TGTGCCAGCAGTTTGGAGGGGGATCAGCCCCAGCATTTT.

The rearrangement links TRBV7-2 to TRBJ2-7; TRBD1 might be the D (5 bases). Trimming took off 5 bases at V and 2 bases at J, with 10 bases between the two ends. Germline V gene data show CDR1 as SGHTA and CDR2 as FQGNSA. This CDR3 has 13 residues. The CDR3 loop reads CASSPQAPYEQYF. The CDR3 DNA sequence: TGTGCCAGCAGCCCACAGGCACCCTACGAGCAGTACTTC. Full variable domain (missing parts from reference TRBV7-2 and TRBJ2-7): GAGVSQSPSNKVTEKGKDVELRCDPISGHTALYWYRQSLGQGLEFLIYFQGNSAPDKSGLPSDRFSAERTGGSVSTLTIQRTQQEDSAVYLCASSPQAPYEQYFGPGTRLTVT.

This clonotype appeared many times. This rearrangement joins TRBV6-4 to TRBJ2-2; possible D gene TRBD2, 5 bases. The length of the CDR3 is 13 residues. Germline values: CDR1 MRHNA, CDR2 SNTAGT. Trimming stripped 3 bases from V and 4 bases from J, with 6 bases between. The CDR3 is CASSEAVTGELFF. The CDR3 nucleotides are TGTGCCAGCAGTGAAGCGGTCACCGGGGAGCTGTTTTTT.

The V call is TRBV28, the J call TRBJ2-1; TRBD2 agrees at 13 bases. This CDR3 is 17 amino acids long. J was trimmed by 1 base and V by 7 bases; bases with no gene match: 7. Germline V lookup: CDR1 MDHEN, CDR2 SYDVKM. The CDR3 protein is CASKGTSGIVSYNEQFF. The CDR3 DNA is TGTGCCAGCAAAGGGACTAGCGGGATAGTGTCCTACAATGAGCAGTTCTTC.

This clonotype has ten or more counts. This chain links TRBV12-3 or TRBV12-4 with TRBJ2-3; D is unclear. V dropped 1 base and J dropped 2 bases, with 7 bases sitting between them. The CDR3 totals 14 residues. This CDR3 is CASSLGTYTDTQYF. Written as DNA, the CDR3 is TGTGCCAGCAGTTTAGGGACCTACACAGATACGCAGTATTTT.

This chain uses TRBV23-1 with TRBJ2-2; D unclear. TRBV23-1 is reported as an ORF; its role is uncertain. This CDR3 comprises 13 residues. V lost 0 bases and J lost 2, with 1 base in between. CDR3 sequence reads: CASSQSNTGELFF. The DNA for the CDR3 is TGCGCCAGCAGTCAATCTAACACCGGGGAGCTGTTTTTT.

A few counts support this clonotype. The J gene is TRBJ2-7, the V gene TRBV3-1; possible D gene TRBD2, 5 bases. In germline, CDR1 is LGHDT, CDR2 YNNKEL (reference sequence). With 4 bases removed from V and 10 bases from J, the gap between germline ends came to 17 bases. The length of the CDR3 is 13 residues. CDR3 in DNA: TGTGCCAGCAGCCTCGGGCCAGGACTTCCCCAGTACTTC. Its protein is CASSLGPGLPQYF.

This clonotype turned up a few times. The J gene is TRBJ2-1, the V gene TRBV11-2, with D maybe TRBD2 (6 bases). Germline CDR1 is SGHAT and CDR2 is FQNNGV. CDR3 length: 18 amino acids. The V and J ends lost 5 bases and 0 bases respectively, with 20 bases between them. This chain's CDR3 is CASSPLGRELNSYNEQFF. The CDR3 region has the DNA TGTGCCAGCAGCCCCCTGGGTCGGGAGTTAAACTCCTACAATGAGCAGTTCTTC.

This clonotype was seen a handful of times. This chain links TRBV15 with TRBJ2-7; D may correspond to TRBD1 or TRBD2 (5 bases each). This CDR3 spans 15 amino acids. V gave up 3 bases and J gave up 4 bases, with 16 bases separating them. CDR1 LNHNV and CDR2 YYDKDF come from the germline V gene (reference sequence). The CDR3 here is CATSRGDGGGYEQYF. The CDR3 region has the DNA TGTGCCACCAGCAGGGGCGACGGTGGGGGATACGAGCAGTACTTC.